The T cell receptor (beta chain) described here comes from a study of OX40 agonist ivuxolimab in advanced cancers. Study-level results: The antigens recognized by the expanded peripheral T cells, that is their antigen specificity, were not determined.

Concerning this clone itself: The antigen is undetermined.

Germline CDR1 LGHNT, CDR2 FRNRAP. The CDR3 spans 16 residues. V was pared by 0 bases and J by 3 bases, with 12 bases between. Libraries were prepared by immunoSEQ multiplex PCR; TCRdb keeps only in-frame clonotypes and omits some of them. The data hold 60,000 to 75,000 clones, with roughly four fifths observed a single time. This receptor was taken from an adult with an advanced solid tumor such as melanoma, head and neck, liver or kidney cancer. The sample in question was CD4+ or CD8+ T cells sorted from blood, obtained in a trial of the OX40 agonist ivuxolimab. The chain employs TRBV12-5 and TRBJ1-3, with D hard to call. CDR3 DNA: TGTGCTAGTGGTTTGGTAGTGGGCTCCGGTGGAAACACCATATATTTT. Amino acid sequence: CASGLVVGSGGNTIYF.